This TCR beta chain stems from a study of shared clonotypes between healthy human individuals. Study information: Aged 18 to 49, the donors were two women and three men.

Broader study findings: The represented genetic and exposure-history diversity was limited by the small number of donors.

Germline V CDR1 and CDR2: GTSNPN, SVGIG (reference sequence). The CDR3 contains 16 residues. V was shortened by 1 base and J by 0 bases, with 16 bases between the two germline ends. A CD45RA-negative memory subset and a CD45RA+ naive subset were separated from the CD4+ cells. The table lists this clone with a few counts. Antigen: not known. Per sorted-subset replicate PCR, input was 150 to 250 ng DNA, representing roughly 30,000 T cell genomes. Assay used: immunoSEQ multiplex PCR; TCRdb lists only in-frame clones, some missing. Of about a million clones in the sample, around three quarters were seen once.

This receptor was taken from a man aged 18 to 30 in good health. Some clones in this sample may be carry-over from other donors' samples. The specimen sequenced was memory CD4+ T cells from PBMCs. The subset was: CD45RA-negative fraction. The V and J genes are TRBV30 and TRBJ2-7; D is perhaps TRBD2 (6 bases). The CDR3 DNA sequence: TGTGCCTGGAGTGCTTTCGGGACTCTCAGCTCCTACGAGCAGTACTTC. As protein: CAWSAFGTLSSYEQYF.